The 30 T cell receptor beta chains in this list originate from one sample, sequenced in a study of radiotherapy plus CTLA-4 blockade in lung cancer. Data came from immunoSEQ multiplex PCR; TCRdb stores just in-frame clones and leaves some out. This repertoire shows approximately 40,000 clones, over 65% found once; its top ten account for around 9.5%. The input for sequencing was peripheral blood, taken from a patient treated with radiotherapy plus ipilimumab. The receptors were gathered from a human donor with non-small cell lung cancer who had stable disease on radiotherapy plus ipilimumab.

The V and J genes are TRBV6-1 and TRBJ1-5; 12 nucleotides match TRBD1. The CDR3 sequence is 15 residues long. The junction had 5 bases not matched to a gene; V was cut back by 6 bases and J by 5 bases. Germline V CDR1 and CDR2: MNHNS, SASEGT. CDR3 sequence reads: CASRAGTGGDQPQHF. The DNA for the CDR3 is TGTGCCAGCAGAGCCGGGACAGGGGGCGATCAGCCCCAGCATTTT.

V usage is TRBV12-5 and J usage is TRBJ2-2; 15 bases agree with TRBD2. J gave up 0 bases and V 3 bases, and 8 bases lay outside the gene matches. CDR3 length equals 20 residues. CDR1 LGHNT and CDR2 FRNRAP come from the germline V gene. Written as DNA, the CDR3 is TGTGCTAGTGGTTTATCGCGGGGACTAGCGGGGGGCACGAACACCGGGGAGCTGTTTTTT. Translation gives CASGLSRGLAGGTNTGELFF. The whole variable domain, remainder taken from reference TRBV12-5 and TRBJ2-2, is DARVTQTPRHKVTEMGQEVTMRCQPILGHNTVFWYRQTMMQGLELLAYFRNRAPLDDSGMPKDRFSAEMPDATLATLKIQPSEPRDSAVYFCASGLSRGLAGGTNTGELFFGEGSRLTVL.

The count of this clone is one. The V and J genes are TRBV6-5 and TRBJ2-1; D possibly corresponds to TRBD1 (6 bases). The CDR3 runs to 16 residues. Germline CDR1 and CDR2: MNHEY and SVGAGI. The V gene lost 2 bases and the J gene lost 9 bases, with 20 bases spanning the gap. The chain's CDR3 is CASSYANRDLMAEQFF. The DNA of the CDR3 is TGTGCCAGCAGTTACGCGAACAGGGATCTCATGGCTGAGCAGTTCTTC.

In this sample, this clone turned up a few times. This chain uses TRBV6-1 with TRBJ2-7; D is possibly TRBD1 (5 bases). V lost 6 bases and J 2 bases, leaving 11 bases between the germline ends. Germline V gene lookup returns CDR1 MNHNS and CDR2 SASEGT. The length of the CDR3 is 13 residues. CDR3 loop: CASSTSGTYEQYV. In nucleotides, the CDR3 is TGTGCCAGCAGCACCTCAGGGACCTACGAGCAGTACGTC.

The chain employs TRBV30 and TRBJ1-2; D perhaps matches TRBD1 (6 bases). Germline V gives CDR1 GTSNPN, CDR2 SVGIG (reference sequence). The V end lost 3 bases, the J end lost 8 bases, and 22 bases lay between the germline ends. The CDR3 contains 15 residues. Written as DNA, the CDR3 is TGTGCCTGGAGCGCGACCCCTTCAGGGGAGGTGGGCTACACCTTC. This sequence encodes CAWSATPSGEVGYTF.

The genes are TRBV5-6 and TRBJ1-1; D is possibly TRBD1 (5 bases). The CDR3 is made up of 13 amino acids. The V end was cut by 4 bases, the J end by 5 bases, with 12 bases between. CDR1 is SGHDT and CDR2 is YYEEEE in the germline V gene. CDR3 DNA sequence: TGTGCCAGCAGCACCCAGGGCGGGACTGAAGCTTTCTTT. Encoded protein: CASSTQGGTEAFF.

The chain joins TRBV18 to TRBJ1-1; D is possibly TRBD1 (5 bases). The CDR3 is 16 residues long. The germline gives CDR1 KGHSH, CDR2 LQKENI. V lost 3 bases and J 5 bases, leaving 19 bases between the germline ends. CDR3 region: CASSPSLLRGATEAFF. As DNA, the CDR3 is TGTGCCAGCTCACCTAGCCTTTTGAGGGGCGCGACTGAAGCTTTCTTT. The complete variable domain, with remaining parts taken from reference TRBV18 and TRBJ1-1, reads NAGVMQNPRHLVRRRGQEARLRCSPMKGHSHVYWYRQLPEEGLKFMVYLQKENIIDESGMPKERFSAEFPKEGPSILRIQQVVRGDSAAYFCASSPSLLRGATEAFFGQGTRLTVV.

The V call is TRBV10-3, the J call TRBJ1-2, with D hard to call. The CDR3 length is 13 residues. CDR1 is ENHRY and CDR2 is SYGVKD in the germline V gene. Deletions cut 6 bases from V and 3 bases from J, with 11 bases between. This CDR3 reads CAISPGGDYGYTF. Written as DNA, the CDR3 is TGTGCCATCAGCCCGGGAGGTGACTATGGCTACACCTTC.

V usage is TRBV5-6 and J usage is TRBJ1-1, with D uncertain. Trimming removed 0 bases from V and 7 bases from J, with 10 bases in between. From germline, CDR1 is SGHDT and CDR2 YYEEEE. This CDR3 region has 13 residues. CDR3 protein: CASSLGGLGEAFF. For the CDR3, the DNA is TGTGCCAGCAGCTTGGGGGGATTGGGTGAAGCTTTCTTT.

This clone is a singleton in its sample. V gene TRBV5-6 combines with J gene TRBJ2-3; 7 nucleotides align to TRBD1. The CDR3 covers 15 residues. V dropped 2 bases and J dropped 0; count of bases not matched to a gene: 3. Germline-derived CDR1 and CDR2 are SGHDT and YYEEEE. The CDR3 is CASSFGTASTDTQYF. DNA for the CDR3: TGTGCCAGCAGCTTTGGGACAGCTAGCACAGATACGCAGTATTTT.

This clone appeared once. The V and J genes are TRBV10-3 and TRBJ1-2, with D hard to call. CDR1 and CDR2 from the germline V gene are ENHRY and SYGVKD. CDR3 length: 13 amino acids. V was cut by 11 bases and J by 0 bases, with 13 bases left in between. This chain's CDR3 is CAHQLATNYGYTF. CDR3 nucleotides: TGTGCCCACCAGTTGGCAACTAACTATGGCTACACCTTC.

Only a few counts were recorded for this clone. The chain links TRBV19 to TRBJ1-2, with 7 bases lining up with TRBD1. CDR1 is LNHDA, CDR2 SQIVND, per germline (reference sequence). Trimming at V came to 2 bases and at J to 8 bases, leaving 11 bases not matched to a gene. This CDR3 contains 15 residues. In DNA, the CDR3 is TGTGCCAGTAGTATATCCCGGACAGGTTTTGGGGGCTACACCTTC. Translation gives CASSISRTGFGGYTF.

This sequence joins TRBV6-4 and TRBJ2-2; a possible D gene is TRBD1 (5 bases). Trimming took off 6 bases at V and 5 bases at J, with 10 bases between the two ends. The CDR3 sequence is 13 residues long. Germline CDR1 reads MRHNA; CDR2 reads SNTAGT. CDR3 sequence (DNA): TGTGCCAGCAGACAAGGGGAAACCGGGGAGCTGTTTTTT. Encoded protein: CASRQGETGELFF.

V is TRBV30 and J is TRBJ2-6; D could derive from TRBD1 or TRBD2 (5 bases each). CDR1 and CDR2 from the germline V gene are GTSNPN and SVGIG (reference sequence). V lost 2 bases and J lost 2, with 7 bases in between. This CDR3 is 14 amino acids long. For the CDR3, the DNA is TGTGCCTGGAGTAGGGACGCTGGGGCCAACGTCCTGACTTTC. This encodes CAWSRDAGANVLTF.

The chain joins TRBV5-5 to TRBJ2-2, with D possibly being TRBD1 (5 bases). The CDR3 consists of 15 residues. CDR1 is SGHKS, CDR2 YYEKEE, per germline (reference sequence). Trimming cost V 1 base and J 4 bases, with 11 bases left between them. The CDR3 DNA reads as TGTGCCAGCAGCTTGTCCAGGGTTCCCACCGGGGAGCTGTTTTTT. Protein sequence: CASSLSRVPTGELFF.

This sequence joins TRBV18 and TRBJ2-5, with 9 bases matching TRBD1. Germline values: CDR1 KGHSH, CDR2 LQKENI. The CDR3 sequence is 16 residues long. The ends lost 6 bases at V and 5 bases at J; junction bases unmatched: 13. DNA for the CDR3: TGTGCCAGCTCCTTAATGAGACCGGGACAGGGTGAGACCCAGTACTTC. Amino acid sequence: CASSLMRPGQGETQYF.

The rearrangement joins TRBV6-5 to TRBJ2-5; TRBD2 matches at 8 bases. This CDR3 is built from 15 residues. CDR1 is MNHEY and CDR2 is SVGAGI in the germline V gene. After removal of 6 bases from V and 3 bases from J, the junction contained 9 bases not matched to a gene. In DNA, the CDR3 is TGTGCCAGCAGGGAGGGGAATAGCGGGGAAGAGACCCAGTACTTC. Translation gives CASREGNSGEETQYF.

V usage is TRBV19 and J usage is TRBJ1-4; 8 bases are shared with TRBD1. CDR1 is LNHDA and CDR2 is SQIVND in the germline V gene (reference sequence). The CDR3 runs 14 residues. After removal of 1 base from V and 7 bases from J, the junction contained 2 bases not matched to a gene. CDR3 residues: CASSIGTGSEKLFF. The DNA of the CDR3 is TGTGCCAGTAGTATAGGGACAGGGAGTGAAAAACTGTTTTTT.

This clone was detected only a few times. The CDR3 DNA reads TGTGCCAGCAGCGGGACAGGGGGCGAGAGTAGGGAGACCCAGTACTTC. Encoded protein: CASSGTGGESRETQYF. This rearrangement joins TRBV5-6 to TRBJ2-5, with 12 bases fitting TRBD1. The length of the CDR3 is 16 residues. CDR1 and CDR2 (germline): SGHDT, YYEEEE. With 4 bases clipped from V and 5 bases from J, the junction kept 9 bases outside the gene matches.

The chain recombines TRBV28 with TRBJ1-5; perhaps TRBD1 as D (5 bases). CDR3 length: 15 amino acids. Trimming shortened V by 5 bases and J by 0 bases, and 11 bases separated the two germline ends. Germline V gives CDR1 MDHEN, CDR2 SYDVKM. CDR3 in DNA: TGTGCCAGCAGTCTCGGGGGGTATAGCAATCAGCCCCAGCATTTT. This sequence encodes CASSLGGYSNQPQHF.

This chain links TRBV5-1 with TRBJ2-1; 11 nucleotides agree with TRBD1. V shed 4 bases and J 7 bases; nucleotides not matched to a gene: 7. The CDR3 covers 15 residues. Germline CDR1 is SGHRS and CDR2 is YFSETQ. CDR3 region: CASSPGTGGKNEQFF. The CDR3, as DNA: TGCGCCAGCAGCCCCGGGACAGGGGGAAAAAATGAGCAGTTCTTC.

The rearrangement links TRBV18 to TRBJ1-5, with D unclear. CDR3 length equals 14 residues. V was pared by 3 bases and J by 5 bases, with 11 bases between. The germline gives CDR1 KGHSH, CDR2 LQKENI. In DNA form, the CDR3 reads TGTGCCAGCTCACCGGGTCGGATCTATCAGCCCCAGCATTTT. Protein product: CASSPGRIYQPQHF.

Here the CDR3 reads CASSLDPGATNEKLFF. The DNA of the CDR3 is TGTGCCAGCAGCTTAGACCCGGGGGCAACTAATGAAAAACTGTTTTTT. This sequence joins TRBV7-2 and TRBJ1-4, with TRBD1 as a possible D gene (5 bases). This CDR3 has 16 amino acids. Germline lookup yields CDR1 SGHTA and CDR2 FQGNSA. With 1 base removed from V and 0 bases from J, the gap between germline ends came to 9 bases.

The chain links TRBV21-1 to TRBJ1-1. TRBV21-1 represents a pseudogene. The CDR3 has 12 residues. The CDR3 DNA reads TGTGCCAGCACCAACCCGGTCGGGGTAGCTTTCTTT. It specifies CASTNPVGVAFF.

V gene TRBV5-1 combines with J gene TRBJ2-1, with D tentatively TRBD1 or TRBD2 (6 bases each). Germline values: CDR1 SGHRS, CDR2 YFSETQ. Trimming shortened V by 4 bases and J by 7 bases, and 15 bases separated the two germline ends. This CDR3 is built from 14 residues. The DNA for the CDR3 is TGCGCCAGCAGCCACGGGACGGGGGCGAATGAGCAGTTCTTC. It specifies CASSHGTGANEQFF.

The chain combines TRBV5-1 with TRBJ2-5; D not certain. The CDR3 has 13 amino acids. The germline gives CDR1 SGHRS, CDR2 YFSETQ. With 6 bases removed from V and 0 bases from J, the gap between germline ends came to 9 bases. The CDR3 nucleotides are TGCGCCAGCAATACTGGGAACCAAGAGACCCAGTACTTC. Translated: CASNTGNQETQYF.

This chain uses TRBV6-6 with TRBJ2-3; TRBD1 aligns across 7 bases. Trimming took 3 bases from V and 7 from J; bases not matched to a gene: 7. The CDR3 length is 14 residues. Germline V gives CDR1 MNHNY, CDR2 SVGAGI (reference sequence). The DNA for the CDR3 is TGTGCCAGCAGTTATAGGGGGCTCAGGAATACGCAGTATTTT. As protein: CASSYRGLRNTQYF.

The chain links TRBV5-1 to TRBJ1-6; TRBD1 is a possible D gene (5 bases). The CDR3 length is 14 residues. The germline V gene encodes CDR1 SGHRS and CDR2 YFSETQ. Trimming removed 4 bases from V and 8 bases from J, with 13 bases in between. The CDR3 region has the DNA TGCGCCAGCAGCATAGGGGCCTTGCATTCACCCCTCCACTTT. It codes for CASSIGALHSPLHF.

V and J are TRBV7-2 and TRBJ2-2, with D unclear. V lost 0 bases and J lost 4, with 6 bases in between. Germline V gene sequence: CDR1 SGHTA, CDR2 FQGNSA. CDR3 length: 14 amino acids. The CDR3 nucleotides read TGTGCCAGCAGCTTAGCGGGGTTCACCGGGGAGCTGTTTTTT. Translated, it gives CASSLAGFTGELFF.

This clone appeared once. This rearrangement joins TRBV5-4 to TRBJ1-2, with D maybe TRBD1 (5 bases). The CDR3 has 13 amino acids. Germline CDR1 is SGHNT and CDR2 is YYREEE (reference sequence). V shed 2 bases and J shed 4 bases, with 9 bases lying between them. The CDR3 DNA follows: TGTGCCAGCAGCTTCTTCAGGGCCTATGGCTACACCTTC. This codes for CASSFFRAYGYTF.